This T cell receptor beta chain appears in the sequencing data of a study of shared clonotypes between healthy human individuals. Profiling relied on immunoSEQ multiplex PCR, and the TCRdb table lists in-frame clones only, not all of them. The data show around 83,000 clones, 62% seen once. The germline V gene encodes CDR1 ENHRY and CDR2 SYGVKD. Unmatched junction bases numbered 10, after V lost 6 bases and J lost 5 bases. CDR3 length equals 16 residues. The TCR was taken from a man aged 30-40 years in good health. What was sequenced was memory CD8+ T cells sorted from blood. Regarding subset: CD45RO+ cells pooled with CCR7-negative TemRA cells. The rearrangement links TRBV10-3 to TRBJ2-3; 11 nucleotides align to TRBD2. In nucleotides, the CDR3 is TGTGCCATCAGCCCGCTCGGGACTAGCGGTCTAGATACGCAGTATTTT. Translating gives CAISPLGTSGLDTQYF.